This T cell receptor (beta chain) was documented in a study of blood T cell repertoires in COVID-19. As for the study in general: Whether acute or convalescent, the COVID-19 samples came from the United States, Italy and Spain. PBMCs, B-cell-depleted T cells, or T cells provided the cDNA or gDNA that made up the material.

Categorization into cohorts depended on clinical history that participants reported. CDR1 and CDR2 (germline): SGHNT, YENEEA. The V end was cut by 0 bases, the J end by 17 bases, with 14 bases between. The CDR3 spans 13 residues. Per the original data handling: Reference gene primer amplification in the assay estimated nucleated cell counts. Repertoires were generated with immunoSEQ multiplex PCR, while TCRdb's copy carries only in-frame clones and drops some. That table gives V, J and clone size, and the DNA gave D and trimming. Of roughly 220,000 clones listed, roughly 80% are singletons. Sequenced sample: PBMCs or T cells enriched from blood (not recorded which). The rearrangement uses TRBV11-3 and TRBJ1-6; D is ambiguous. The sequence was obtained from a woman aged 40 to 50 with acute COVID-19. CDR3: CASSLDERSEIHF. CDR3 coding DNA: TGTGCCAGCAGCTTAGACGAACGGTCCGAGATCCACTTT.